This entry is about one T cell receptor (beta chain). This sample stems from a study of blood T cells in healthy people across ages. About the study: Capturing about one barcoded beta molecule per two T cells was achieved by template switching.

The CDR3 loop spans 15 amino acids. Germline-derived CDR1 and CDR2 are SNHLY and FYNNEI. J lost 6 bases, V lost 8 bases, and 11 bases had no gene match. Through a sample-barcoded 5' primer and a J-beta primer mix, a second PCR was run for roughly 6 to 11 cycles. TCRdb fed the 5' RACE reads into MiXCR, producing one record per CDR3 protein. This sample has about 680,000 distinct CDR3 sequences, with approximately 50% found just once. Isolated per sample were at least 6 million PBMCs. This TCR derives from a woman aged 55-70 years in good health. J is TRBJ1-2 and V is TRBV2; 11 bases agree with TRBD1. The source material was blood. CDR3 amino acids: CASSYRTGGGDGYTF. The CDR3 region has the DNA TGTGCCAGCTCGTACCGGACAGGGGGCGGCGATGGCTACACCTTC.